The 26 T cell receptor beta chains below come from one sample, sequenced in a study of shared clonotypes between healthy human individuals. CD45RO negativity and positive selection for CCR7 defined naive CD8 cells, a population that excluded terminally differentiated effector memory CD45RA+ cells. Produced via immunoSEQ multiplex PCR; TCRdb's table is partial and in-frame only. Of about 2.1 million clones in the sample, about 92% were seen once. Sequencing was carried out using naive CD8+ T cells from PBMCs. These receptors were collected from a man aged 18 to 30 in good health. Some clones in this sample may be carry-over from other donors' samples.

The chain carries TRBV5-4 and TRBJ1-1; D uncertain. Germline values: CDR1 SGHNT, CDR2 YYREEE (reference sequence). Trimming cost V 3 bases and J 7 bases, with 10 bases left between them. This CDR3 is built from 12 residues. CDR3 loop: CASSSSRSEAFF. CDR3 sequence (DNA): TGTGCCAGCAGCTCGAGTCGGAGTGAAGCTTTCTTT.

This chain connects TRBV6-1 to TRBJ2-7; 9 nucleotides match TRBD1. The CDR3 extends over 16 amino acids. J was trimmed by 4 bases and V by 1 base; bases with no gene match: 8. The germline V gene has CDR1 MNHNS and CDR2 SASEGT. The CDR3 nucleotides read TGTGCCAGCAGTGAAGTTATGGGACAGGGTCTATACGAGCAGTACTTC. Translation: CASSEVMGQGLYEQYF.

The chain combines TRBV27 with TRBJ1-2; D call uncertain. V lost 5 bases and J 3 bases, leaving 13 bases between the germline ends. The CDR3 has 14 residues. CDR1 is MNHEY and CDR2 is SMNVEV in the germline V gene (reference sequence). The CDR3 loop reads CASSPRIGHYGYTF. In nucleotides, the CDR3 is TGTGCCAGCAGTCCCAGGATAGGACACTATGGCTACACCTTC.

V gene TRBV7-9 combines with J gene TRBJ2-1; D is perhaps TRBD1 (6 bases). Deletions cut 7 bases from V and 3 bases from J, with 19 bases between. Germline-derived CDR1 and CDR2 are SEHNR and FQNEAQ (reference sequence). The CDR3 totals 16 residues. For the CDR3, the DNA is TGTGCCAGCAATCCAAGAGGGACACTTCACTACAATGAGCAGTTCTTC. Protein product: CASNPRGTLHYNEQFF.

On this clone itself: Other nucleotide sequences from this sample produce the same CDR3. The chain employs TRBV27 and TRBJ1-1, with unresolved D. CDR3 length equals 14 residues. CDR1 is MNHEY and CDR2 is SMNVEV in the germline V gene (reference sequence). Between the trimmed V and J ends, which lost 3 bases and 1 base, there was a span of 9 bases. CDR3 sequence reads: CASSLGRTNTEAFF. CDR3 DNA sequence: TGTGCCAGCAGTTTGGGCAGGACGAACACTGAAGCTTTCTTT.

This sequence joins TRBV7-9 and TRBJ1-1; tentative D call: TRBD1 (5 bases). Germline V gene sequence: CDR1 SEHNR, CDR2 FQNEAQ (reference sequence). The CDR3 covers 15 residues. The ends were cut back, 5 bases at V and 0 bases at J, with 13 bases in the middle. CDR3 region: CASSPTPGLNTEAFF. The CDR3 DNA is TGTGCCAGCAGCCCAACCCCAGGGTTGAACACTGAAGCTTTCTTT.

The J gene is TRBJ2-3, the V gene TRBV11-2; perhaps TRBD1 as D (6 bases). Trimming removed 4 bases from V and 7 bases from J, with 15 bases in between. The length of the CDR3 is 14 residues. The germline gives CDR1 SGHAT, CDR2 FQNNGV. CDR3 region: CASSSDLGAHTQYF. CDR3 in DNA: TGTGCCAGCAGCTCGGACTTGGGGGCTCATACGCAGTATTTT.

The chain combines TRBV29-1 with TRBJ2-3; D assignment may be TRBD1 or TRBD2 (6 bases each). V was cut by 6 bases and J by 3 bases, with 13 bases left in between. Germline V gives CDR1 SQVTM, CDR2 ANQGSEA. The CDR3 runs to 13 residues. CDR3 in DNA: TGCAGCGTGGAGGGGGGACGAACAGATACGCAGTATTTT. Amino acid sequence: CSVEGGRTDTQYF.

The CDR3 here is CASAGTGGSYEQYF. The CDR3 DNA sequence: TGTGCCAGCGCTGGGACAGGGGGTTCCTACGAGCAGTACTTC. The V call is TRBV2, the J call TRBJ2-7, with 11 bases fitting TRBD1. The CDR3 is 14 amino acids. Germline trimming cut 8 bases from V and 1 base from J; bases unmatched to any gene: 4. Germline loops: CDR1 SNHLY, CDR2 FYNNEI. Together with reference TRBV2 and TRBJ2-7, the CDR3 gives the full variable domain: EPEVTQTPSHQVTQMGQEVILRCVPISNHLYFYWYRQILGQKVEFLVSFYNNEISEKSEIFDDQFSVERPDGSNFTLKIRSTKLEDSAMYFCASAGTGGSYEQYFGPGTRLTVT.

The chain is built from TRBV15 and TRBJ2-5, with TRBD2 identical over 8 bases. V trimming: 2 bases; J trimming: 2 bases; junction bases outside the gene matches: 10. The V gene's germline CDR1 is LNHNV and CDR2 YYDKDF (reference sequence). The CDR3 sequence is 17 residues long. The CDR3 protein is CATSRHPGGGGQETQYF. CDR3 coding DNA: TGTGCCACCAGCAGACACCCGGGAGGGGGAGGTCAAGAGACCCAGTACTTC.

The J gene is TRBJ2-1, the V gene TRBV19, with TRBD2 matching 11 bases. The CDR3 has 15 amino acids. Germline assignment: CDR1 LNHDA and CDR2 SQIVND (reference sequence). The trim removed 6 bases at V and 7 bases at J, leaving 8 bases unmatched. CDR3 loop: CASRRTSGPWNEQFF. CDR3 coding DNA: TGTGCCAGTAGACGGACTAGCGGGCCTTGGAATGAGCAGTTCTTC. Supplemented by reference TRBV19 and TRBJ2-1, the full variable domain reads DGGITQSPKYLFRKEGQNVTLSCEQNLNHDAMYWYRQDPGQGLRLIYYSQIVNDFQKGDIAEGYSVSREKKESFPLTVTSAQKNPTAFYLCASRRTSGPWNEQFFGPGTRLTVL.

The chain uses TRBV9 and TRBJ2-7, with D maybe TRBD2 (5 bases). The CDR3 length is 12 residues. Germline V CDR1 and CDR2: SGDLS, YYNGEE. The V end was cut by 3 bases, the J end by 7 bases, with 11 bases between. This CDR3 reads CASSGPSGEQYF. The CDR3 DNA follows: TGTGCCAGCAGCGGACCATCGGGGGAGCAGTACTTC.

This clone was seen a single time. The J gene is TRBJ2-1, the V gene TRBV7-9; D is possibly TRBD2 (6 bases). The CDR3 has 17 residues. The germline V gene has CDR1 SEHNR and CDR2 FQNEAQ (reference sequence). The V end was cut by 5 bases, the J end by 6 bases, with 23 bases between. The CDR3 coding sequence is TGTGCCAGCAGCCTGGGGGGTGAGGAGCGAAACTTCAATGAGCAGTTCTTC. This codes for CASSLGGEERNFNEQFF.

The chain recombines TRBV7-8 with TRBJ1-2; tentative D call: TRBD1 (6 bases). Germline-derived CDR1 and CDR2 are SGHVS and FQNEAQ. Trimming pared 4 bases from V and 3 bases from J, leaving 9 bases between. The CDR3 has 13 amino acids. The CDR3 region has the DNA TGTGCCAGCAGCTCCAGGGGAGACTATGGCTACACCTTC. It is translated as CASSSRGDYGYTF.

The count of this clone is one. The chain combines TRBV29-1 with TRBJ2-7, with 8 nucleotides matching TRBD1. Unmatched junction bases numbered 5, after V lost 5 bases and J lost 2 bases. Germline CDR1 is SQVTM and CDR2 is ANQGSEA. The CDR3 totals 13 residues. DNA of the CDR3: TGCAGCGTTTTCGAGACAGGGGCCTACGAGCAGTACTTC. Its protein product is CSVFETGAYEQYF.

The J gene is TRBJ1-2, the V gene TRBV28; D unclear. CDR1 is MDHEN and CDR2 is SYDVKM in the germline V gene. This CDR3 region has 14 residues. Trimming took 5 bases from V and 2 from J, leaving 12 bases between them. DNA for the CDR3: TGTGCCAGCAGTCCCCACAGTGTAAACTATGGCTACACCTTC. Protein: CASSPHSVNYGYTF.

This rearrangement joins TRBV30 to TRBJ1-5; D is ambiguous. Trimming stripped 0 bases from V and 3 bases from J, with 9 bases between. There are 14 residues in the CDR3. Germline values: CDR1 GTSNPN, CDR2 SVGIG (reference sequence). The CDR3 here is CAWSVKEINQPQHF. In nucleotides, the CDR3 is TGTGCCTGGAGTGTAAAGGAGATCAATCAGCCCCAGCATTTT.

In its sample, this clone was seen once. This chain joins TRBV27 and TRBJ1-5; possible D gene TRBD1, 5 bases. Trimming pared 5 bases from V and 3 bases from J, leaving 14 bases between. Germline-derived CDR1 and CDR2 are MNHEY and SMNVEV (reference sequence). The CDR3 has 15 amino acids. This CDR3 is CASSPWDGTNQPQHF. CDR3 DNA sequence: TGTGCCAGCAGTCCGTGGGACGGAACCAATCAGCCCCAGCATTTT.

The chain uses TRBV9 and TRBJ2-1; 11 bases map to TRBD2. This CDR3 spans 15 amino acids. CDR1 SGDLS and CDR2 YYNGEE come from the germline V gene. After removal of 3 bases from V and 5 bases from J, the junction contained 4 bases not matched to a gene. CDR3 sequence reads: CASSGSGRGNNEQFF. The CDR3 DNA reads as TGTGCCAGCAGCGGTAGCGGGAGGGGGAACAATGAGCAGTTCTTC.

The chain is built from TRBV28 and TRBJ2-4; D uncertain. This CDR3 region has 14 residues. Trimming left V 10 bases short and J 10 bases short, with 23 bases between. Germline V CDR1 and CDR2: MDHEN, SYDVKM. Here the CDR3 DNA reads TGTGCCACCTCGTCAAGGGTACTTTGGTGGATTCAGTACTTC. The encoded protein is CATSSRVLWWIQYF.

The V call is TRBV4-1, the J call TRBJ2-7, with 10 nucleotides matching TRBD2. Germline CDR1 is MGHRA and CDR2 is YSYEKL. The CDR3 runs to 17 residues. V shed 0 bases, J shed 3 bases, and the junction held 8 bases outside the gene matches. The CDR3 nucleotides are TGCGCCAGCAGCCAAGATCCGGGCGGACTAGCGGTCTACGAGCAGTACTTC. Its translation is CASSQDPGGLAVYEQYF.

The genes are TRBV11-3 and TRBJ2-2; D is uncertain. The CDR3 contains 13 residues. V was cut by 1 base and J by 6 bases, with 6 bases left in between. From germline, CDR1 is SGHNT and CDR2 YENEEA. CDR3 sequence (DNA): TGTGCCAGCAGCTTAGTTCCCCCCGGGGAGCTGTTTTTT. Amino acids: CASSLVPPGELFF.

The chain recombines TRBV19 with TRBJ2-2; D is undetermined. Trimming cost V 7 bases and J 6 bases, with 9 bases left between them. Germline CDR1 LNHDA, CDR2 SQIVND (reference sequence). CDR3 length: 12 amino acids. CDR3 DNA: TGTGCCAGTACTTCTAGGTCCGGGGAGCTGTTTTTT. Its translation is CASTSRSGELFF.

The chain combines TRBV27 with TRBJ2-1; 8 nucleotides match TRBD2. V lost 6 bases to trimming and J lost 14 bases; unmatched junction nucleotides: 6. The germline V gene has CDR1 MNHEY and CDR2 SMNVEV (reference sequence). CDR3 length: 11 residues. CDR3 nucleotide sequence: TGTGCCAGCAGCGGGACTAGAGTTAAGTTCTTC. The encoded protein is CASSGTRVKFF.

J is TRBJ1-4 and V is TRBV12-5; no definite D call. Deletions cut 4 bases from V and 9 bases from J, with 12 bases between. CDR1 LGHNT and CDR2 FRNRAP come from the germline V gene. The CDR3 consists of 13 residues. For the CDR3, the DNA is TGTGCTAGTGGTTCCCTCCCCGATCAAAAACTGTTTTTT. Encoded protein: CASGSLPDQKLFF.

The chain combines TRBV5-4 with TRBJ1-1; tentative D call: TRBD1 (6 bases). Germline values: CDR1 SGHNT, CDR2 YYREEE (reference sequence). This CDR3 has 13 amino acids. The V gene lost 4 bases and the J gene lost 10 bases, with 17 bases spanning the gap. CDR3 bases: TGTGCCAGCAGCGGCTCGGGGGGGCCCAGAGCTTTCTTT. Amino acids: CASSGSGGPRAFF.